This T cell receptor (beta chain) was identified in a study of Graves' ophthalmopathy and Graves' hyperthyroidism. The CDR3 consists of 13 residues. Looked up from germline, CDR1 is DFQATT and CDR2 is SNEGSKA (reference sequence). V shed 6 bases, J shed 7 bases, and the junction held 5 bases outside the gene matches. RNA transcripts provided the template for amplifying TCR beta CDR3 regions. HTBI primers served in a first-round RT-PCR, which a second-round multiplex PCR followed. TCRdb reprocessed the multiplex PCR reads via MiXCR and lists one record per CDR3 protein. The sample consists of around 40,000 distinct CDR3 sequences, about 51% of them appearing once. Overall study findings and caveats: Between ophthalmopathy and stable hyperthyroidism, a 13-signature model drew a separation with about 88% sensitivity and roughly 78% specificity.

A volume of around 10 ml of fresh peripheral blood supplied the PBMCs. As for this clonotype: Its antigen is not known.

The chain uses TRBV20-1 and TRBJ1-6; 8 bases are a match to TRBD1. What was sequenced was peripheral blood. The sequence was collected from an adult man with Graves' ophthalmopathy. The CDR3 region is CSAGTGRNSPLHF. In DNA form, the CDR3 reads TGCAGTGCCGGGACAGGTCGAAATTCACCCCTCCACTTT.